The source of this T cell receptor (beta chain) is a study of OX40 agonist ivuxolimab in advanced cancers. From germline, CDR1 is MNHNS and CDR2 SASEGT. The CDR3 has 15 amino acids. V was clipped by 0 bases and J by 4 bases; unmatched bases: 2. Sequencing was performed with immunoSEQ multiplex PCR; in TCRdb, only in-frame clones are kept and a portion is missing. The sample shows around 52,000 clones, 83% of them seen only once. This clone has ten or more counts. The starting material was CD4+ or CD8+ T cells sorted from blood, obtained in a trial of the OX40 agonist ivuxolimab. This receptor was obtained from an adult with an advanced solid tumor such as melanoma, head and neck, liver or kidney cancer. V is TRBV6-1 and J is TRBJ2-3; TRBD2 agrees at 9 bases. The DNA for the CDR3 is TGTGCCAGCAGTGAAGCTAGCGGGAGCCCAGATACGCAGTATTTT. It specifies CASSEASGSPDTQYF.